These T cell receptor beta chains were read from a single sample in a study of shared clonotypes between healthy human individuals. Libraries were prepared by immunoSEQ multiplex PCR; TCRdb keeps only in-frame clonotypes and omits some of them. The sample has 700,000 or so clones; more than 70% are singletons. The material sequenced was memory CD4+ T cells sorted from blood. The receptors originated from a woman aged 25 to 39 in good health. CDR3s include the opening cysteine and the closing phenylalanine or tryptophan. D genes are given only for firm matches. Where a row states a size, it is once, few, many or the class of an expanded clone; other rows omit it.

>.|.|TRBV6-5|TRBJ2-7
TGTGCCAGCAGTTCGGGATTCGCGGGGACCTACGAGCAGTACTTC
CASSSGFAGTYEQYF
>.|.|TRBV29-1|TRBJ2-1
TGCAGCGTTCCTAACAGGGCCCTCTACAATGAGCAGTTCTTC
CSVPNRALYNEQFF
>TRBD1|.|TRBV28|TRBJ1-2
TGTGCCCAGCAGTATTTTAAGGGGGCCGCGAAATATGGCTACACCTTC
CAQQYFKGAAKYGYTF
>.|.|TRBV10-2|TRBJ2-2
TGCGCCAGCAGTGGGAAGGAAACCGGGGAGCTGTTTTTT
CASSGKETGELFF
>.|.|TRBV4-1|TRBJ1-3
TGCGCCAGCAGCCAAGTCTCCCTCGGAGGCCATGGAAACACCATATATTTT
CASSQVSLGGHGNTIYF
>.|.|TRBV7-2|TRBJ2-1
TGTGCCAGCAGCTTAGGATTGAGCAATGAGCAGTTCTTC
CASSLGLSNEQFF
>TRBD2|.|TRBV2|TRBJ2-7
TGTGCCAGCAGTCCTATGGCGGGACTAGCGGGAGGTCGCTCCTACGAGCAGTACTTC
CASSPMAGLAGGRSYEQYF
>.|.|TRBV18|TRBJ2-5
TGTGCCAGCTCACCCGCCTTCGGCGGAGGGAGGGAGACCCAGTACTTC
CASSPAFGGGRETQYF
>.|.|TRBV18|TRBJ1-4
TGTGCCAGCTCACCGACACGTTTTAATGAAAAACTGTTTTTT
CASSPTRFNEKLFF
>.|.|TRBV6-5|TRBJ2-3
TGTGCCAGCAAGGAGGGGTGGAGCACAGATACGCAGTATTTT
CASKEGWSTDTQYF
>TRBD1|once|TRBV4-1|TRBJ2-7
TGCGCCAGCAGCTATCGGGGCTACCGGGACAGGGGGCAGTGGAAGGAGCAGTACTTC
CASSYRGYRDRGQWKEQYF
>.|.|TRBV5-1|TRBJ2-5
TGCGCCAGCAGCTTGATGGCCGGGGTGGGAGAGACCCAGTACTTC
CASSLMAGVGETQYF
>.|.|TRBV12-5|TRBJ2-7
TGTGCTAGTGGTTGGGACATCTACGAGCAGTACTTC
CASGWDIYEQYF
>TRBD1|.|TRBV5-6|TRBJ1-2
TGTGCCAGCAGCTTGAATTTAGGAGACAGGGCTTGGCGGGACTATGGCTACACCTTC
CASSLNLGDRAWRDYGYTF
>.|.|TRBV30|TRBJ2-2
TGTGCCTGGATGCCCGGTAGAACCGGGGAGCTGTTTTTT
CAWMPGRTGELFF
>.|.|TRBV28|TRBJ2-4
TGTGCCAGCAGTGATTTGACCCAAGCCAAAAACATTCAGTACTTC
CASSDLTQAKNIQYF
>.|.|TRBV18|TRBJ2-2
TGTGCCAGCTCACCGGGACAAAAACACACCGGGGAGCTGTTTTTT
CASSPGQKHTGELFF
>.|.|TRBV28|TRBJ2-2
TGTGCCAGCAGCCAGGGAGGCACCGGGGAGCTGTTTTTT
CASSQGGTGELFF
>.|.|TRBV9|TRBJ2-1
TGTACCAGCAGCGTAGCTAGCCAGCCCTCCTACAATGAGCAGTTCTTC
CTSSVASQPSYNEQFF
>.|.|TRBV6-5|TRBJ2-2
TGTGCTCTGGGGACGCCGACCACCGGGGAGCTGTTTTTT
CALGTPTTGELFF
>TRBD2|.|TRBV28|TRBJ2-1
TGTGCCAGCAGTTTGAGGAGCGGGAGGCACAATGAGCAGTTCTTC
CASSLRSGRHNEQFF
>.|.|TRBV6-6|TRBJ1-5
TGTGCCAGCAGTTACGATCAGGATCAGCCCCAGCATTTT
CASSYDQDQPQHF
>TRBD1|.|TRBV18|TRBJ1-2
TGTGCCAGCTCAGCCGGGACAGGGGAAGTCTATGGCTACACCTTC
CASSAGTGEVYGYTF
>TRBD2|.|TRBV6-6|TRBJ2-5
TGTGCCAGCAGCTATACTAGCGGGCTCTTCGAGACCCAGTACTTC
CASSYTSGLFETQYF
>.|.|TRBV28|TRBJ2-7
TGTGCCAGCAGTCTTCGCTACGAGCAGTACTTC
CASSLRYEQYF
>.|.|TRBV19|TRBJ1-5
TGTGCCAGTAGCCTATGGGACGGATTTACAAGCAATCAGCCCCAGCATTTT
CASSLWDGFTSNQPQHF
>.|.|TRBV18|TRBJ1-3
TGTGCCAGCTCACCACCGGGCGCCTACTCTGGAAACACCATATATTTT
CASSPPGAYSGNTIYF
>TRBD1|once|TRBV7-8|TRBJ2-2
TGTGCCAGCAGCCATCCCGGGGACAGGGGAGCCCGGGAGCTGTTTTTT
CASSHPGDRGARELFF
>.|.|TRBV19|TRBJ1-4
TGTGCCAGTGGACCGCGGGAGGCAACTAATGAAAAACTGTTTTTT
CASGPREATNEKLFF
>.|few|TRBV18|TRBJ2-1
TGTGCCAGCTCACCACGCCCTTCTCGGGACAATGAGCAGTTCTTC
CASSPRPSRDNEQFF
>.|.|TRBV30|TRBJ1-2
TGTGCCTGGAGTGGACAAGGGTGGGGCTACACCTTC
CAWSGQGWGYTF
>.|.|TRBV6-4|TRBJ1-5
TGTGCCAGCAGTGACTCGTCAGCCAGTCAGCCCCAGCATTTT
CASSDSSASQPQHF
>.|.|TRBV5-1|TRBJ2-3
TGCGCCAGCAGCTTGGCCGAGGGCCACACAGATACGCAGTATTTT
CASSLAEGHTDTQYF
>.|once|TRBV2|TRBJ1-5
TGTGCCAGCAGTCCTCGGGGGGGGGAGCAGCCCCAGCATTTT
CASSPRGGEQPQHF
>TRBD2|.|TRBV28|TRBJ2-1
TGTGCCAGCATCCCTAAGGGACTAGCGGATAACAATGAGCAGTTCTTC
CASIPKGLADNNEQFF
>TRBD2|.|TRBV10-3|TRBJ2-7
TGTGCCATCAGTGAGTCTAGCGGGAGGGCCGGTGAGCAGTACTTC
CAISESSGRAGEQYF
>.|.|TRBV1|TRBJ1-1
TGCACCAGCAGCTCGGAGGGGGAGGGAGTCACTGAAGCTTTCTTT
CTSSSEGEGVTEAFF
>TRBD1|.|TRBV28|TRBJ1-2
TGTGCCAGCAGCAAAGGACAGGGCAGAGGCTACACCTTC
CASSKGQGRGYTF
>TRBD1|.|TRBV5-6|TRBJ2-5
TGTGCCAGCAGCCTAGGACAGGGGGCAGAGACCCAGTACTTC
CASSLGQGAETQYF
>.|.|TRBV5-5|TRBJ2-5
TGTGCCAGCAGCTTAGTTTTGGAGACCCAGTACTTC
CASSLVLETQYF
>.|.|TRBV27|TRBJ2-7
TGTGCCAGCAGTCGTCCCGGGACTGGCTACGAGCAGTACTTC
CASSRPGTGYEQYF
>.|.|TRBV5-8|TRBJ2-5
TGTGCCAGCAGCTTGTTCGAGAGGGGAGTAGGGACCCAGTACTTC
CASSLFERGVGTQYF
>TRBD2|.|TRBV4-1|TRBJ2-7
TGCGCCAGCAGCGGAACGGGAGGGGTGCACGAGCAGTACTTC
CASSGTGGVHEQYF
>TRBD2|.|TRBV10-3|TRBJ2-3
TGTGCCATCAGCAGGGACTACCGAAGCACAGATACGCAGTATTTT
CAISRDYRSTDTQYF
>.|.|TRBV27|TRBJ2-4
TGTGCCAGCAGGACAATGAACAGGGGACTAGCCAAAAACATTCAGTACTTC
CASRTMNRGLAKNIQYF
>TRBD1|few|TRBV5-1|TRBJ2-5
TGCGCCAGCAGCTTGCGGACAGGGGGAAACCAAGAGACCCAGTACTTC
CASSLRTGGNQETQYF
>TRBD1|.|TRBV27|TRBJ2-2
TGTGCCAGCAGTTTATACAGGGGAGACACCGGGGAGCTGTTTTTT
CASSLYRGDTGELFF
>.|.|TRBV4-1|TRBJ2-5
TGCGCCAGCAGCCAAGACCGAAACCAATTTAGAATCCTACAAGAGACCCAGTACTTC
CASSQDRNQFRILQETQYF
>.|.|TRBV4-1|TRBJ1-2
TGCGCCAGCAGCCATATAGGGGGGACCTATGGCTACACCTTC
CASSHIGGTYGYTF
>.|.|TRBV28|TRBJ2-7
TGTGCCAGCAGTTTAGGACAGCCCTACGAGCAGTACTTC
CASSLGQPYEQYF
>.|.|TRBV25-1|TRBJ2-1
TGTGCCAGCAGTGACTCGGGAGACCGCTACAATGAGCAGTTCTTC
CASSDSGDRYNEQFF
>.|.|TRBV6-1|TRBJ2-1
TGTGCCAGCAGTGAGCAGGGGTTTATCCGGAATGAGCAGTTCTTC
CASSEQGFIRNEQFF
>TRBD1|.|TRBV6-6|TRBJ2-3
TGTGCCAGCAGTTACTCGCCGGGACAGGGTAGGGATACGCAGTATTTT
CASSYSPGQGRDTQYF
>.|.|TRBV25-1|TRBJ2-5
TGTGCCAGCAGTGTAGGGAGACAAGAGACCCAGTACTTC
CASSVGRQETQYF
>TRBD2|few|TRBV27|TRBJ2-1
TGTGCCAGCAGTTCTCACGGGACTAGCGTCAATGAGCAGTTCTTC
CASSSHGTSVNEQFF
>.|.|TRBV20-1|TRBJ1-3
TGCAGTGCTATTCAGCGAAACACCATATATTTT
CSAIQRNTIYF
>.|.|TRBV5-1|TRBJ2-1
TGCGCCAGCACTCTTACCGTCGGAAATGAGCAGTTCTTC
CASTLTVGNEQFF
>TRBD2|.|TRBV6-5|TRBJ2-7
TGTGCCAGCAGTTACTCTTTTCTAGCGGCCTCCTACGAGCAGTACTTC
CASSYSFLAASYEQYF
>.|few|TRBV30|TRBJ1-4
TGTGCCTGGAGTCCCGGACCCGGAGAGGAAAAACTGTTTTTT
CAWSPGPGEEKLFF